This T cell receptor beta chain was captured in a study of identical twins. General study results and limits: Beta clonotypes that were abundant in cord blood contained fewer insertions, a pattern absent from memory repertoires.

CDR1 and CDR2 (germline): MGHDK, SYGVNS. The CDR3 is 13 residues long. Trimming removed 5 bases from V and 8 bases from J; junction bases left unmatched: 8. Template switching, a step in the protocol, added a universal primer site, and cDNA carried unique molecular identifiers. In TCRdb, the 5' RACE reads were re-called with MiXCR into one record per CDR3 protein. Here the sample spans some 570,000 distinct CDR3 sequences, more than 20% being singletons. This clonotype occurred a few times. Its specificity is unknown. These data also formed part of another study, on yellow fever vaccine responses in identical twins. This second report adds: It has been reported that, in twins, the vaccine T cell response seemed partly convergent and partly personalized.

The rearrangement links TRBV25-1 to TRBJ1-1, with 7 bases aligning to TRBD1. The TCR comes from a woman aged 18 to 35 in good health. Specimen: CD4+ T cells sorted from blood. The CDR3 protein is CASSNPGQLEAFF. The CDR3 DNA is TGTGCCAGCAGTAACCCGGGACAGCTAGAAGCTTTCTTT.